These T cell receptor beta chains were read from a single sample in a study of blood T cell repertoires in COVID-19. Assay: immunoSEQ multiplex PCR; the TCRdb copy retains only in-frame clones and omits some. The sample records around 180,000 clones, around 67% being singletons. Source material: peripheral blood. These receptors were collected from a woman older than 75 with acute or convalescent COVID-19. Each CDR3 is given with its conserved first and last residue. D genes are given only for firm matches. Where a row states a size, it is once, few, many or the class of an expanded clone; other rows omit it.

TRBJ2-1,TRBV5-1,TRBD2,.,CASSLAPAGGGNEQFF,TGCGCCAGCAGCTTGGCCCCGGCGGGAGGGGGTAATGAGCAGTTCTTC
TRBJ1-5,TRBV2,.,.,CASSVEEGLYQPQHF,TGTGCCAGCAGTGTAGAGGAGGGGTTATATCAGCCCCAGCATTTT
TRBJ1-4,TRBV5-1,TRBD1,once,CASTSGTVTNEKLFF,TGCGCCAGCACCTCCGGGACAGTCACTAATGAAAAACTGTTTTTT
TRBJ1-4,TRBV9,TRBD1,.,CASSGRTGLTGEKLFF,TGTGCCAGCAGCGGTCGGACAGGTCTCACTGGGGAAAAACTGTTTTTT
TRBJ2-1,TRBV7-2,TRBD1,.,CASSWKDAGQDPLGQFF,TGTGCCAGCAGCTGGAAGGACGCGGGACAGGACCCTCTTGGGCAGTTCTTC
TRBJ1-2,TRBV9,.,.,CASSVEGAGIANYGYTF,TGTGCCAGCAGCGTAGAAGGGGCAGGCATAGCTAACTATGGCTACACCTTC
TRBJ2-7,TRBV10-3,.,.,CAVENRVTYEQYF,TGTGCCGTTGAGAACAGGGTCACCTACGAGCAGTACTTC
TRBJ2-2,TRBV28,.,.,CASSPIRGGWTGELFF,TGTGCCAGCAGTCCCATCCGAGGGGGATGGACCGGGGAGCTGTTTTTT
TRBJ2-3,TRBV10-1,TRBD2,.,CASSEVRGGQDTQYF,TGCGCCAGCAGTGAAGTTCGGGGGGGCCAAGATACGCAGTATTTT
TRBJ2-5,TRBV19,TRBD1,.,CASSEQGAVETQYF,TGTGCCAGTAGTGAACAGGGGGCTGTAGAGACCCAGTACTTC
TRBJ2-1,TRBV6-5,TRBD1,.,CASRDRGAYNEQFF,TGTGCCAGCAGGGACAGGGGGGCGTACAATGAGCAGTTCTTC
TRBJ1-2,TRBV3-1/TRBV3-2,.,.,CASSLTNPFAANGYTF,TGTGCCAGCAGCCTCACGAACCCGTTTGCGGCTAACGGCTACACCTTC
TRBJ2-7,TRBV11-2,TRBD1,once,CASSSGTGGYEQYF,TGTGCCAGCAGCTCCGGGACAGGGGGGTACGAGCAGTACTTC
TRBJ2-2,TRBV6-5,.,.,CASRGTANTGELFF,TGTGCCAGCAGGGGGACTGCGAACACCGGGGAGCTGTTTTTT
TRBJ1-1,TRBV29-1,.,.,CSVEETGTTAFF,TGCAGCGTTGAAGAAACCGGGACAACAGCTTTCTTT
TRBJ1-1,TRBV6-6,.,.,CASSYRRDTEAFF,TGTGCCAGCAGTTACCGTCGGGACACTGAAGCTTTCTTT
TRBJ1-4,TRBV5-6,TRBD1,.,CASSLAGDRDGKLFF,TGTGCCAGCAGCTTGGCTGGGGACAGGGACGGAAAACTGTTTTTT
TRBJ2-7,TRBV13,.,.,CASSLRYEQYF,TGTGCCAGCAGCTTACGTTACGAGCAGTACTTC
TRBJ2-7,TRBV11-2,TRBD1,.,CASSSPGQGLEQYF,TGTGCCAGCAGCTCCCCGGGACAGGGCCTTGAGCAGTACTTC
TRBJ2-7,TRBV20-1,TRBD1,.,CSASWDRGPMGEQYF,TGCAGTGCTAGTTGGGACAGGGGGCCAATGGGCGAGCAGTACTTC
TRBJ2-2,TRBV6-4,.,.,CASSSRAGAGELFF,TGTGCCAGCAGCTCCCGTGCAGGGGCCGGGGAGCTGTTTTTT
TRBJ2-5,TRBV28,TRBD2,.,CASSSRLAGGLETQYF,TGTGCCAGCAGTTCCCGACTAGCGGGAGGGCTGGAGACCCAGTACTTC
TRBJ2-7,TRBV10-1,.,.,CASSADSVGLYEQYF,TGCGCCAGCAGCGCGGACAGCGTTGGACTGTACGAGCAGTACTTC
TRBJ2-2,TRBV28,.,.,CASSQGTARGTGELFF,TGTGCCAGCAGTCAAGGGACCGCCAGGGGCACCGGGGAGCTGTTTTTT
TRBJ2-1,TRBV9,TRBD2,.,CASSVAGGPYNEQFF,TGTGCCAGCAGCGTAGCGGGAGGCCCCTACAATGAGCAGTTCTTC
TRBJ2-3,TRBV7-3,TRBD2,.,CASSPLVAGGSDTQYF,TGTGCCAGCAGCCCGCTTGTGGCGGGAGGCTCGGATACGCAGTATTTT
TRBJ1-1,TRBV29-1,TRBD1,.,CSVNRGRTEAFF,TGCAGCGTTAACAGGGGTAGGACTGAAGCTTTCTTT
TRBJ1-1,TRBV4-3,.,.,CASSQEAATEAFF,TGCGCCAGCAGCCAAGAAGCGGCCACTGAAGCTTTCTTT
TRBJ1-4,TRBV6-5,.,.,CASSYSYKRNEKLFF,TGTGCCAGCAGTTACTCTTACAAACGAAATGAAAAACTGTTTTTT
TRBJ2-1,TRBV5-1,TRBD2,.,CASSLLAGASGEQFF,TGCGCCAGCAGCCTATTAGCGGGGGCGTCTGGGGAGCAGTTCTTC
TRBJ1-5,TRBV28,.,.,CASRYSNQPQHF,TGTGCCAGCCGGTATAGCAATCAGCCCCAGCATTTT
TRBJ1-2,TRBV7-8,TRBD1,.,CASSLAPGQGTNTF,TGTGCCAGCAGCTTAGCGCCGGGACAGGGGACCAACACCTTC
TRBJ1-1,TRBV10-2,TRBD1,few,CACGQGTEAFF,TGCGCCTGCGGACAGGGCACTGAAGCTTTCTTT
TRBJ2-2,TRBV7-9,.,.,CASSPLNTGELFF,TGTGCCAGCAGTCCTCTGAACACCGGGGAGCTGTTTTTT
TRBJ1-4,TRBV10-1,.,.,CASSTGVAEKLFF,TGCGCCAGCAGTACGGGAGTCGCGGAAAAACTGTTTTTT